This T cell receptor (beta chain) was documented in a study of blood T cell repertoires in COVID-19. Donors in Cohort 3 counted as recovered after two negative PCRs, clearance, or symptom resolution. TCRdb's copy holds only in-frame clones and misses some; the assay was immunoSEQ multiplex PCR. The sample consists of more than 300,000 clones, 88% of them appearing once. This CDR3 region has 12 residues. Germline V gene sequence: CDR1 LGHDT, CDR2 YNNKEL (reference sequence). V was clipped by 1 base and J by 5 bases, with 5 bases between them. Sequencing used PBMCs or T cells enriched from blood (not recorded which). The clonotype was recovered from a woman aged 18-29 years who had recovered from COVID-19. The V call is TRBV3-1 (or the pseudogene TRBV3-2), the J call TRBJ1-1; D gene uncertain. The CDR3 DNA follows: TGTGCCAGCAGCCAAGCCGGGACTGAAGCTTTCTTT. It encodes CASSQAGTEAFF.